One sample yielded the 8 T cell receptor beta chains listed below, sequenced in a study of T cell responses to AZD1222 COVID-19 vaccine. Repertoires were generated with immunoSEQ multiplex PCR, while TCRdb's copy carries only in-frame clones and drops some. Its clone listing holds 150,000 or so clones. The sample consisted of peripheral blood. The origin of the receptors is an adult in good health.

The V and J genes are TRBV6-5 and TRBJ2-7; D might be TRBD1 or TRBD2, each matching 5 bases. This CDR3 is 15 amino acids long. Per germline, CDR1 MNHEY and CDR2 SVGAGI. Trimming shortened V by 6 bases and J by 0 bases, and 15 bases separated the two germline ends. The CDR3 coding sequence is TGTGCCAGCAGCCGGGACGGGAAAAGCTCCTACGAGCAGTACTTC. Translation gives CASSRDGKSSYEQYF.

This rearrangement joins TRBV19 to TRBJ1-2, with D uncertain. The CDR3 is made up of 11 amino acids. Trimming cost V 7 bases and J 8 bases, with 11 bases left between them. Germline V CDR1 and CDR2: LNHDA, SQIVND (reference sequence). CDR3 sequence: CASTGGRGYTF. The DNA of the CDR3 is TGTGCCAGTACCGGCGGCCGAGGCTACACCTTC. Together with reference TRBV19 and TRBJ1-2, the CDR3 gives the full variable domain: DGGITQSPKYLFRKEGQNVTLSCEQNLNHDAMYWYRQDPGQGLRLIYYSQIVNDFQKGDIAEGYSVSREKKESFPLTVTSAQKNPTAFYLCASTGGRGYTFGSGTRLTVV.

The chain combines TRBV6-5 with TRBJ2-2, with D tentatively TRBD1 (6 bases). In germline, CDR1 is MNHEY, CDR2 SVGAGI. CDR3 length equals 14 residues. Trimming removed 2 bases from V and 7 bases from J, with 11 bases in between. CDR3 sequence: CASSYLPGVGELFF. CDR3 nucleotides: TGTGCCAGCAGTTACCTTCCAGGGGTCGGGGAGCTGTTTTTT.

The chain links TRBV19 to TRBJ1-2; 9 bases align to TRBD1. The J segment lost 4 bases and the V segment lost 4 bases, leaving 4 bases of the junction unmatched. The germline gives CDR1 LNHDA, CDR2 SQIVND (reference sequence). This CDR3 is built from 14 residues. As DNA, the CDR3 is TGTGCCAGTAGTAGGGACAGGGCTAGCTATGGCTACACCTTC. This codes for CASSRDRASYGYTF.

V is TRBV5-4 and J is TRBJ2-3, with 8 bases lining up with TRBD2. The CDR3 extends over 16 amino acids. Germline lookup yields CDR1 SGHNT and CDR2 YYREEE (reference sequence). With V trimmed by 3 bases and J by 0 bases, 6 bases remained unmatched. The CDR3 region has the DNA TGTGCCAGCAGCTCACGGGGGGGCCGGAGCACAGATACGCAGTATTTT. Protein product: CASSSRGGRSTDTQYF.

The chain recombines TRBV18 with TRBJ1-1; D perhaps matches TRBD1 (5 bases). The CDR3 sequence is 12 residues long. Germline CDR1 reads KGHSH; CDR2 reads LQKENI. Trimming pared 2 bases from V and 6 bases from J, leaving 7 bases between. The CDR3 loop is CASSPGGAEAFF. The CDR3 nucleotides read TGTGCCAGCTCACCAGGGGGGGCTGAAGCTTTCTTT.

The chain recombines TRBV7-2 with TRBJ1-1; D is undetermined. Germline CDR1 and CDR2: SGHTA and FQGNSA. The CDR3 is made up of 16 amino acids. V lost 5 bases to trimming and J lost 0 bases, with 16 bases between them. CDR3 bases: TGTGCCAGCAGCCCCCGGGTAGGCATAGTGAACACTGAAGCTTTCTTT. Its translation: CASSPRVGIVNTEAFF.

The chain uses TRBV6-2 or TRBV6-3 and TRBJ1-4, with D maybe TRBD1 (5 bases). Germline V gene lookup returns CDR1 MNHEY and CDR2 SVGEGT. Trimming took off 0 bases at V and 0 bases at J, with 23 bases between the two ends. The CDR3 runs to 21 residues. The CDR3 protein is CASSYSRTAGTNLATNEKLFF. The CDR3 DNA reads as TGTGCCAGCAGTTACTCGAGGACCGCCGGGACCAACCTTGCAACTAATGAAAAACTGTTTTTT.